The T cell receptor (beta chain) under discussion was sequenced for a study of T cell changes during pregnancy in multiple sclerosis. CDR3 length: 12 amino acids. CDR1 is MNHEY, CDR2 SMNVEV, per germline (reference sequence). The V end lost 6 bases, the J end lost 2 bases, and 5 bases lay between the germline ends. Sequencing was performed with immunoSEQ multiplex PCR; in TCRdb, only in-frame clones are kept and a portion is missing. The table has tens of thousands of clones, approximately 90% seen once. The sequence derives from a female donor in good health, enrolled as a control in a pregnancy study. Specimen: CD8+ T cells from peripheral blood mononuclear cells, collected after pregnancy. The chain couples TRBV27 to TRBJ1-5; no clear D gene. The chain's CDR3 is CASSTGNQPQHF. CDR3 coding DNA: TGTGCCAGCAGCACTGGCAATCAGCCCCAGCATTTT.